This T cell receptor beta chain was profiled in a study of T cell responses to AZD1222 COVID-19 vaccine. Whole-study findings and limits: Donors skewed white British and female; clonal diversity was possibly underestimated. Across the whole spike, CD4 TCRs peaked at regions 160-218 and 743-854.

With 3 bases removed from V and 7 bases from J, the gap between germline ends came to 15 bases. The CDR3 covers 14 residues. The germline V gene encodes CDR1 SGHTA and CDR2 FQGNSA. Assay: immunoSEQ multiplex PCR; the TCRdb copy retains only in-frame clones and omits some. This sample has about 97,000 clones; around 87% occur once, and the top ten carry roughly 10%. As to this clone: Its antigen is as yet unknown.

The J gene is TRBJ1-2, the V gene TRBV7-2; possibly TRBD1 for D (6 bases). This receptor was taken from an adult who received the AZD1222 COVID-19 vaccine. The material sequenced was peripheral blood, taken 28 days after the second AZD1222 dose. CDR3 sequence: CASSLRSTGSGYTF. As DNA, the CDR3 is TGTGCCAGCAGCTTGAGGTCCACAGGGAGTGGCTACACCTTC.